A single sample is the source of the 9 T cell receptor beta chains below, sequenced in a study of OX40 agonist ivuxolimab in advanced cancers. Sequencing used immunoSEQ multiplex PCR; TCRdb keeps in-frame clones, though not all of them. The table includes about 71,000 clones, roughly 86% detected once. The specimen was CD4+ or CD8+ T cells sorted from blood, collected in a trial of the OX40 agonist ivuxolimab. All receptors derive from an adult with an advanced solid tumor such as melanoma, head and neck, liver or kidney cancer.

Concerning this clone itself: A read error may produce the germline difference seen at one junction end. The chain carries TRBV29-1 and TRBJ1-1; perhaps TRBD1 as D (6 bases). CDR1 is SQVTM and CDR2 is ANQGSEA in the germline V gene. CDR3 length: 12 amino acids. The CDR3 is CGVGQTNTEAFF. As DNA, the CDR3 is TGCGGCGTTGGACAGACGAACACTGAAGCTTTCTTT.

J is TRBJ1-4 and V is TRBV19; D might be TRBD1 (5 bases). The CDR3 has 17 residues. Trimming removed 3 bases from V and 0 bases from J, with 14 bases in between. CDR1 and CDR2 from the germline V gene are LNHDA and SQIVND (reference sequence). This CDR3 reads CASSIPTDLATNEKLFF. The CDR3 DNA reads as TGTGCCAGTAGTATTCCGACAGATCTAGCAACTAATGAAAAACTGTTTTTT.

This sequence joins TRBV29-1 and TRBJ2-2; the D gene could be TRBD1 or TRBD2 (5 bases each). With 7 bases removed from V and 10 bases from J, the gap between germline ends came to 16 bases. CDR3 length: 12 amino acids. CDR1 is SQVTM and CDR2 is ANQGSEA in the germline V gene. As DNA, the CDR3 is TGCAGCGCCACCAGGGCCGGGGAGGAGCTGTTTTTT. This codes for CSATRAGEELFF.

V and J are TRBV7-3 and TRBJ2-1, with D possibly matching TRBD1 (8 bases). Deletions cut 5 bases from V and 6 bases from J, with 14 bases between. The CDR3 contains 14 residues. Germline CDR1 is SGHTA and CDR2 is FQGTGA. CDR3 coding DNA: TGTGCCAGCAGCCTACAGGGGGGGCCCAATGAGCAGTTCTTC. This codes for CASSLQGGPNEQFF. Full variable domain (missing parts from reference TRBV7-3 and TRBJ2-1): GAGVSQTPSNKVTEKGKYVELRCDPISGHTALYWYRQSLGQGPEFLIYFQGTGAADDSGLPNDRFFAVRPEGSVSTLKIQRTERGDSAVYLCASSLQGGPNEQFFGPGTRLTVL.

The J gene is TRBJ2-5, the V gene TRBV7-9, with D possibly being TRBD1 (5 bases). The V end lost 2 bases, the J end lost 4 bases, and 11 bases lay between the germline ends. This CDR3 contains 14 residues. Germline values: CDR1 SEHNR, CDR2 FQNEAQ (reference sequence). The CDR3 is CASSLTGTGETQYF. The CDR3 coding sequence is TGTGCCAGCAGCTTAACTGGAACAGGAGAGACCCAGTACTTC.

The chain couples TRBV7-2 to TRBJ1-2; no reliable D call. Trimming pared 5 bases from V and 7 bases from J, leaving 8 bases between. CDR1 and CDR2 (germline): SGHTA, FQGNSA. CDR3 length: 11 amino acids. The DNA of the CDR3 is TGTGCCAGCAGCGCACGAAGTGGCTACACCTTC. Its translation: CASSARSGYTF.

CDR3 loop: CATSRDRDEQYF. The CDR3, as DNA: TGTGCCACCAGCAGAGACAGGGACGAGCAGTACTTC. The gene calls are TRBV15 and TRBJ2-7, with D possibly TRBD1 on 5 matching bases. Germline V gene data show CDR1 as LNHNV and CDR2 as YYDKDF (reference sequence). The CDR3 sequence is 12 residues long. The V end lost 0 bases, the J end lost 5 bases, and 5 bases lay between the germline ends.

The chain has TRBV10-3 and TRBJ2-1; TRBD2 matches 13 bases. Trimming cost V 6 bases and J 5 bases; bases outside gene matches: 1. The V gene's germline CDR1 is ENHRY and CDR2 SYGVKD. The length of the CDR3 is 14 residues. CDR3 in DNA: TGTGCCATCAGGACTAGCGGGGGGAACAATGAGCAGTTCTTC. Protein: CAIRTSGGNNEQFF.

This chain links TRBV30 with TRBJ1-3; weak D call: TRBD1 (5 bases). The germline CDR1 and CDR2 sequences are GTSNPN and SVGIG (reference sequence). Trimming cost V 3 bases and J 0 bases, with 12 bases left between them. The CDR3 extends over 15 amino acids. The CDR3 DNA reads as TGTGCCTGGAGCGGGGGATACCACTCTGGAAACACCATATATTTT. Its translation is CAWSGGYHSGNTIYF.